This paragraph reports one T cell receptor beta chain. Sequenced by immunoSEQ multiplex PCR; TCRdb stores in-frame clones only, minus some. The sample yields approximately 63,000 clones, about nine tenths seen once. The sample comes from a study of T cell changes during pregnancy in multiple sclerosis. Germline CDR1 reads SGHVS; CDR2 reads FNYEAQ. The CDR3 spans 15 residues. The V segment lost 5 bases and the J segment 10 bases; nucleotides outside the gene matches: 12. This chain links TRBV7-6 with TRBJ2-1, with 9 bases fitting TRBD2. Sequencing used peripheral blood, obtained after pregnancy. This sequence was found in a female donor in good health, enrolled as a control in a pregnancy study. The CDR3 protein is CASSPRGGAPTEQFF. The CDR3, as DNA: TGTGCCAGCAGCCCGCGGGGGGGGGCCCCTACCGAGCAGTTCTTC. The whole variable domain, remainder taken from reference TRBV7-6 and TRBJ2-1, is GAGVSQSPRYKVTKRGQDVALRCDPISGHVSLYWYRQALGQGPEFLTYFNYEAQQDKSGLPNDRFSAERPEGSISTLTIQRTEQRDSAMYRCASSPRGGAPTEQFFGPGTRLTVL.